This TCR beta chain was sequenced for a study of T cell repertoires in cytomegalovirus infection. Comments on this clonotype: Its specificity is unknown.

TCRdb called the reads again in MiXCR, with one record for every CDR3 protein. Of roughly 730,000 distinct CDR3 sequences in the sample, about 33% were seen once. The germline V gene has CDR1 MNHEY and CDR2 SMNVEV (reference sequence). This CDR3 spans 17 amino acids. With 5 bases clipped from V and 1 base from J, the junction kept 11 bases outside the gene matches. The chain combines TRBV27 with TRBJ2-3, with 8 bases that match TRBD1. The specimen was cultured PBMCs, collected from culture after CMV antigen stimulation. The TCR was taken from a human donor in good health (CMV status not recorded). Some clones in this sample may be carry-over from other donors' samples. The CDR3 reads CASSLRRGLSGTDTQYF. The CDR3 region has the DNA TGTGCCAGCAGTCTACGCAGGGGGCTAAGCGGCACAGATACGCAGTATTTT.